Detailed here is one TCR beta chain. This record comes from a study of blood T cell repertoires in COVID-19. Across the whole study: The origin of the acute and convalescent COVID-19 samples was the United States, Italy and Spain.

The CDR3 runs 14 residues. The germline V gene encodes CDR1 ENHRY and CDR2 SYGVKD. With 6 bases removed from V and 8 bases from J, the gap between germline ends came to 14 bases. Assay: immunoSEQ multiplex PCR; the TCRdb copy retains only in-frame clones and omits some. The sample yields some 240,000 clones, 75% to 90% seen once. The clonotype originates from a woman between 40 and 50 years old who had recovered from COVID-19. The sequenced material came from peripheral blood. V usage is TRBV10-3 and J usage is TRBJ1-6, with a tentative D call TRBD1 (5 bases). The CDR3 DNA sequence: TGTGCCATCAGACAGACAGACAAAGATTCACCCCTCCACTTT. It yields the protein CAIRQTDKDSPLHF.